This T cell receptor beta chain was profiled in a study of blood T cells in healthy people across ages. Study in general: The capture of about one barcoded beta molecule per two T cells was achieved by template switching.

Germline CDR1 and CDR2: MGHRA and YSYEKL. The CDR3 spans 14 residues. Alongside a J-beta primer mix, a sample-barcoded 5' primer served in a second PCR lasting roughly 7 to 11 cycles. TCRdb processed the 5' RACE reads anew with MiXCR; each CDR3 protein has one entry. The sample includes roughly 800,000 distinct CDR3 sequences, about 26% seen only once; the top ten take 3%. These data also featured in a second study, about T cells of mothers and their children.

The J gene is TRBJ2-1, the V gene TRBV4-1; the D gene is possibly TRBD1 (6 bases). Near its end, the DNA agrees better with TRBJ2-7, so the J call may be wrong. Source material: blood. This receptor was taken from a boy aged 5-17 years in good health. The CDR3 nucleotides are TGCGCCAGCAGCCAAGTCGAGGGGGAGTACGAGCAGTACTTC. Amino acids: CASSQVEGEYEQYF.